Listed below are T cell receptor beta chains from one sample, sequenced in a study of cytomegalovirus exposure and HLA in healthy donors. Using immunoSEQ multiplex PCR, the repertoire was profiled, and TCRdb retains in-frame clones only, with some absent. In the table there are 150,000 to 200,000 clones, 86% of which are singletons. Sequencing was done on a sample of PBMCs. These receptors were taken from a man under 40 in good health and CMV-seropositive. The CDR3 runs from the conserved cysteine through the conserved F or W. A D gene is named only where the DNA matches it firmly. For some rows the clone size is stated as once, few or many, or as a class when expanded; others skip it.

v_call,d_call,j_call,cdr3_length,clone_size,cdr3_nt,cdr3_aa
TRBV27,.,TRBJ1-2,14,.,TGTGCCAGCAGTTTAGATCAGGGTAACTATGGCTACACCTTC,CASSLDQGNYGYTF
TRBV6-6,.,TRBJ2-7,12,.,TGTGCCAGCAGTCCCCCCCTGGCGGGACTCAGCTTC,CASSPPLAGLSF
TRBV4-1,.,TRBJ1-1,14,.,TGCGCCAGCAGCCAAGCAGGGAGCGGAGCTGAAGCTTTCTTT,CASSQAGSGAEAFF
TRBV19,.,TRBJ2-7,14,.,TGTGCCAGTAGTATCCGGGGGCGTACCTACGAGCAGTACTTC,CASSIRGRTYEQYF
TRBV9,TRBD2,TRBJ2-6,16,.,TGTGCCAGCAGCGTAGCGGGAGGGGCTGGGGCCAACGTCCTGACTTTC,CASSVAGGAGANVLTF
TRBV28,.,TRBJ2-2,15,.,TGTGCCAGCAGTTTGTTTACAGACGACACCGGGGAGCTGTTTTTT,CASSLFTDDTGELFF
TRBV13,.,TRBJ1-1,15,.,TGTGCCAGCAGCCTCGTGAGGGTTCAGAACACTGAAGCTTTCTTT,CASSLVRVQNTEAFF
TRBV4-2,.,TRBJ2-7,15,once,TGTGCCAGCAGCCAAGAGGTTACACACTCCTACGAGCAGTACTTC,CASSQEVTHSYEQYF
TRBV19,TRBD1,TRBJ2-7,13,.,TGTGCCAGTAGCGGACAGGTTTCCTACGAGCAGTACTTC,CASSGQVSYEQYF
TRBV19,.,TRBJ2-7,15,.,TGTGCCAGTAGTCCCACAGGGACCTACTCCTACGAGCAGTACTTC,CASSPTGTYSYEQYF
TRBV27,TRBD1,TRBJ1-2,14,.,TGTGCCAGCAGTATCGGACAGGGGTATGATGGCTACACCTTC,CASSIGQGYDGYTF
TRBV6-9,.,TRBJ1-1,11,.,TGTGCCAGCACTGTTGGAACTGAAGCTTTCTTT,CASTVGTEAFF
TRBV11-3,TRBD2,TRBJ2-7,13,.,TGTGCCAGCACGCGGGAGCCCTTTTACGAGCAGTACTTC,CASTREPFYEQYF
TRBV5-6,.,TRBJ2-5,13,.,TGTGCCAGCAGCTTGGGGACTCAAGAGACCCAGTACTTC,CASSLGTQETQYF
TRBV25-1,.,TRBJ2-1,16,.,TGTGCCAGCAGTGGCAAGCACAGGAGCTTATACAATGAGCAGTTCTTC,CASSGKHRSLYNEQFF
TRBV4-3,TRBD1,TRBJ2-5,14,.,TGCGCCAGCAGCCAAGATGGGACAGGGGGGCGGAAGTACTTC,CASSQDGTGGRKYF
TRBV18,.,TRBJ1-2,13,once,TGTGCCAGCTCACCAGCAGGGAACTATGGCTACACCTTC,CASSPAGNYGYTF
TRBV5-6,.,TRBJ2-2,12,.,TGTGCCAGCAGCAGGGGAAGCGGGGAGCTGTTTTTT,CASSRGSGELFF
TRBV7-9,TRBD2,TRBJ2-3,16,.,TGTGCCAGCAGTCGACAACTAGCGACAAGCACAGATACGCAGTATTTT,CASSRQLATSTDTQYF
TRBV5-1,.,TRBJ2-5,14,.,TGCGCCAGCAGCTTGGAGGAGTACCAAGAGACCCAGTACTTC,CASSLEEYQETQYF
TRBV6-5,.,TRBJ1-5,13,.,TGTGCCAGCAGCACCGGGGGCCATCAGCCCCAGCATTTT,CASSTGGHQPQHF
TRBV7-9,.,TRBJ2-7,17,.,TGTGCCAGCAGCTTAGGTTATGGCAGCAACCTTGATTACGAGCAGTACTTC,CASSLGYGSNLDYEQYF
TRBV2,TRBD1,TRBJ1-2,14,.,TGTGCCAGCGGGGACAGGGGGAAATACTATGGCTACACCTTC,CASGDRGKYYGYTF
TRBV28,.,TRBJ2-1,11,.,TGTGCCAGCATTAGCGACAATGAGCAGTTCTTC,CASISDNEQFF
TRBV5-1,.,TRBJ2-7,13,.,TGCGCCAGCAGCTTCCGACTAGGCTACGAGCAGTACTTC,CASSFRLGYEQYF
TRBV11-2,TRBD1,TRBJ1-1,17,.,TGTGCCAGCAGCTACTCAGGGGGCGCAGCCATGAACACTGAAGCTTTCTTT,CASSYSGGAAMNTEAFF
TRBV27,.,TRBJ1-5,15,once,TGTGCCAGCAGTTTTTTTTCAGGGAACAATCAGCCCCAGCATTTT,CASSFFSGNNQPQHF
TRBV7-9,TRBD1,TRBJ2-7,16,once,TGTGCCAGCAGCTCCCGATCCGGGACAGGGGGGTACGAGCAGTACTTC,CASSSRSGTGGYEQYF
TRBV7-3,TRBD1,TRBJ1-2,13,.,TGTGCCAGCAGCTTACAGGGGGCCTATGGCTACACCTTC,CASSLQGAYGYTF
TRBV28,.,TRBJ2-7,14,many,TGTGCCAGCAGTCTAATAGGACGGGCTCGCGAGCAGTACTTC,CASSLIGRAREQYF
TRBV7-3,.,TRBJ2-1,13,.,TGTGCCAGCAGCGGGAGCGGTTACAATGAGCAGTTCTTC,CASSGSGYNEQFF
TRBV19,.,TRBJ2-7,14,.,TGTGCCAGTAGTATGTGGGGGCAAGCCTACGAGCAGTACTTC,CASSMWGQAYEQYF
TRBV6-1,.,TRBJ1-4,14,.,TGTGCCAGCAGTGAAGCCGGCATCAATGAAAAACTGTTTTTT,CASSEAGINEKLFF
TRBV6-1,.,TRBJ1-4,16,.,TGTGCCAGCAGTGAAGTCGTGGCAGGCCCTAATGAAAAACTGTTTTTT,CASSEVVAGPNEKLFF
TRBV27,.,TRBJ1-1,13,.,TGTGCCAGCAGTTTAGGCCTAAACACTGAAGCTTTCTTT,CASSLGLNTEAFF
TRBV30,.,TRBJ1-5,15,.,TGTGCCTGGTCCCTGAGAGGTGGTAGCAATCAGCCCCAGCATTTT,CAWSLRGGSNQPQHF
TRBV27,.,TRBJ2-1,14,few,TGTGCCAGCAGTTTATTGGGCAGGGTTAGTGAGCAGTTCTTC,CASSLLGRVSEQFF
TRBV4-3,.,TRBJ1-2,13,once,TGCGCCAGCTCCGGCAGGGGTAAAGATGGCTACACCTTC,CASSGRGKDGYTF
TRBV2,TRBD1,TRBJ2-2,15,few,TGTGCCAGCAGTCCCAGACAGGGGGCCCCCGGGGAGCTGTTTTTT,CASSPRQGAPGELFF
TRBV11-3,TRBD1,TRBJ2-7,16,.,TGTGCCAGCAGCTTTCACCCGGGACAGGGGGTCGACGAGCAGTACTTC,CASSFHPGQGVDEQYF
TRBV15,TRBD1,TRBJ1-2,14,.,TGTGCCACCAGTCCAGACAGGGGAAACTATGGCTACACCTTC,CATSPDRGNYGYTF
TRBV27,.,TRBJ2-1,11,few,TGTGCCAGTAAAAGGGTAAATGAGCAGTTCTTC,CASKRVNEQFF
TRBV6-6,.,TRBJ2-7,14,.,TGTGCCAGCAGTGTTTTAGGCAACCCCTACGAGCAGTACTTC,CASSVLGNPYEQYF
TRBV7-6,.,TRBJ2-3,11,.,TGTGCCAGCAGTGACCGAGATACGCAGTATTTT,CASSDRDTQYF
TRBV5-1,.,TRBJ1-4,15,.,TGCGCCAGCAGCTTTCGGAAAACCACTAATGAAAAACTGTTTTTT,CASSFRKTTNEKLFF
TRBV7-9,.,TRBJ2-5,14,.,TGTGCCAGCAGCTTAGGCAGAAACCAAGAGACCCAGTACTTC,CASSLGRNQETQYF
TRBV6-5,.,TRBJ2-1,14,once,TGTGCCAGCAGTTACTCCAGCGGGTACAATGAGCAGTTCTTC,CASSYSSGYNEQFF
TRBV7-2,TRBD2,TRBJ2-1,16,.,TGTGCCAGCAGCTCCCCAAGCGGGGGGGCCTACAATGAGCAGTTCTTC,CASSSPSGGAYNEQFF
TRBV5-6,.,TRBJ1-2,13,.,TGTGCCAGCAGCCCCACGAGGGCGCGAGGCTACACCTTC,CASSPTRARGYTF